This T cell receptor (beta chain) was recovered during a study of T cell changes during pregnancy in multiple sclerosis. The table came from immunoSEQ multiplex PCR; TCRdb's copy has only in-frame clones and leaves some out. The repertoire holds tens of thousands of clones, with 80% to 95% as singletons. V dropped 4 bases and J dropped 0 bases, with 12 bases sitting between them. Germline V lookup: CDR1 LNHDA, CDR2 SQIVND (reference sequence). The CDR3 totals 15 residues. The source is a female donor with multiple sclerosis, enrolled in a pregnancy study. The source material was CD4+ T cells from peripheral blood mononuclear cells, sampled in the second trimester of pregnancy. The chain couples TRBV19 to TRBJ1-1, with TRBD1 as a possible D gene (6 bases). This CDR3 is CASSTRRDMNTEAFF. For the CDR3, the DNA is TGTGCCAGTAGTACGCGTCGGGACATGAACACTGAAGCTTTCTTT.